The TCR beta chain described here comes from a study of cytomegalovirus exposure and HLA in healthy donors. Whole-study results and caveats: V- and J-gene trimming in TCR beta was tied to a missense DCLRE1C variant by an analysis performed later. Cytomegalovirus status was reportedly diagnosed by the classifier with high specificity and sensitivity. In a later analysis, TCR association rates varied by HLA locus: DRB1 most, HLA-C fewest.

Both 60 Vbeta primers and 13 Jbeta primers went into the PCR. Original handling: Counted up in a later analysis, unique TCR beta chains came to approximately 83 million, with around 9.9 million shared. Produced via immunoSEQ multiplex PCR; TCRdb's table is partial and in-frame only. V, J and clone size reflect that table, while D and trimming were determined from the DNA. Among some 130,000 clones listed, under 10% were seen once. Trimming shortened V by 4 bases and J by 1 base, and 24 bases separated the two germline ends. CDR1 and CDR2 (germline): KGHSH, LQKENI. The CDR3 runs 19 residues. A note on this clone: The antigen remains unidentified.

The sequencing sample was made of PBMCs. The sequence was collected from a woman aged 40 to 50 in good health and CMV-seropositive. The chain uses TRBV18 and TRBJ2-3; weak D call: TRBD2 (6 bases). The chain's CDR3 is CASSRPGLTSWYRTDTQYF. CDR3 bases: TGTGCCAGCTCACGTCCCGGATTGACTAGTTGGTATCGCACAGATACGCAGTATTTT.